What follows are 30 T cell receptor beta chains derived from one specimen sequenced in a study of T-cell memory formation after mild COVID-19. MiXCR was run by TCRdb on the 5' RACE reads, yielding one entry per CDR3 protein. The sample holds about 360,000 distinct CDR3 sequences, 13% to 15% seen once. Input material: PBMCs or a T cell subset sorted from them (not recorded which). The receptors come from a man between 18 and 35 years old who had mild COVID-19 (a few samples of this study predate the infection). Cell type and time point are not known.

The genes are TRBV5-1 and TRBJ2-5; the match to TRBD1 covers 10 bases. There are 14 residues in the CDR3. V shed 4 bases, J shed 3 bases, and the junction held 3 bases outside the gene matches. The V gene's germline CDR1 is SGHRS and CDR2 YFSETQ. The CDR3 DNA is TGCGCCAGCAGCCTGGACAGGGGGGAAGAGACCCAGTACTTC. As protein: CASSLDRGEETQYF.

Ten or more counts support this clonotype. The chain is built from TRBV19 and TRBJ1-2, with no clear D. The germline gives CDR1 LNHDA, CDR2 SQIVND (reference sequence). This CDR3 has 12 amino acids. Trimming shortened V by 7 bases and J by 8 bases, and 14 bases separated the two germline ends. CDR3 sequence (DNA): TGTGCCAGTAAGAAGGGCGTGGAAGGCTACACCTTC. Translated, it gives CASKKGVEGYTF. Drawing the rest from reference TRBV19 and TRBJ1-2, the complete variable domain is DGGITQSPKYLFRKEGQNVTLSCEQNLNHDAMYWYRQDPGQGLRLIYYSQIVNDFQKGDIAEGYSVSREKKESFPLTVTSAQKNPTAFYLCASKKGVEGYTFGSGTRLTVV.

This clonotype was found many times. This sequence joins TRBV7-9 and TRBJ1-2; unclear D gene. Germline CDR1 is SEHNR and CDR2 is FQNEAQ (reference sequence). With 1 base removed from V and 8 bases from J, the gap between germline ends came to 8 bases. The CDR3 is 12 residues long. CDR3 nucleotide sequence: TGTGCCAGCAGCTTAGAGTTGGAGGGCTACACCTTC. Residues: CASSLELEGYTF.

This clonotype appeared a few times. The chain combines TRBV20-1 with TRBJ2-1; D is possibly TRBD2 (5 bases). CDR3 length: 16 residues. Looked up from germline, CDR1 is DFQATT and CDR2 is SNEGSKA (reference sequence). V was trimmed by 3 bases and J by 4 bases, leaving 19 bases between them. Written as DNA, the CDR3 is TGCAGTGCTAGTCCCCTAACCGGGGTGTTATACAATGAGCAGTTCTTC. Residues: CSASPLTGVLYNEQFF.

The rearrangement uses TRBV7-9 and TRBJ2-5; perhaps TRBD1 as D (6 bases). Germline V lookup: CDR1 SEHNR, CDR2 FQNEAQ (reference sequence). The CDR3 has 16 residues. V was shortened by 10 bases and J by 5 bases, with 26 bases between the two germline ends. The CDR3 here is CANESPRDNLGETQYF. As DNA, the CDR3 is TGTGCCAACGAATCACCCAGGGACAACCTTGGGGAGACCCAGTACTTC.

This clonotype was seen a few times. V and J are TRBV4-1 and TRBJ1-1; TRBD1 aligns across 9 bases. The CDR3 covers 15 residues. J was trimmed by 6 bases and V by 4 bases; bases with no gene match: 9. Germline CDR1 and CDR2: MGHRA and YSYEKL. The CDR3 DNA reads TGCGCCAGCAGCCGATTTAGGACAGGGGTGGCTGAAGCTTTCTTT. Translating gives CASSRFRTGVAEAFF.

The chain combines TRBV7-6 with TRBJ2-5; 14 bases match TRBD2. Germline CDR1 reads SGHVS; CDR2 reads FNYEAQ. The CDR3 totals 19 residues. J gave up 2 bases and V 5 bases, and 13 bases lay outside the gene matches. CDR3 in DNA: TGTGCCAGCAGCGCAGCCGGGACTAGCGGGGGAACCTCACAAGAGACCCAGTACTTC. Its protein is CASSAAGTSGGTSQETQYF.

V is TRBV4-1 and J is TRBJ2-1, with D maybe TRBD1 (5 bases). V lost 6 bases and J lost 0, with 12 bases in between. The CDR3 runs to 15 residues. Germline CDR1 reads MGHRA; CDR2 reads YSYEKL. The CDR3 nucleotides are TGCGCCAGCAGTAAGGGGTCGAGCTCCTACAATGAGCAGTTCTTC. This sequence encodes CASSKGSSSYNEQFF.

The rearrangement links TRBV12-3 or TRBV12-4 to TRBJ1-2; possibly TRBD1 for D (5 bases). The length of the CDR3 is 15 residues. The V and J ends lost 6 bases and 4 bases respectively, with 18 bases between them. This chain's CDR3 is CASRPNPGIPYGYTF. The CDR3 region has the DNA TGTGCCAGCAGACCAAACCCAGGGATCCCCTATGGCTACACCTTC.

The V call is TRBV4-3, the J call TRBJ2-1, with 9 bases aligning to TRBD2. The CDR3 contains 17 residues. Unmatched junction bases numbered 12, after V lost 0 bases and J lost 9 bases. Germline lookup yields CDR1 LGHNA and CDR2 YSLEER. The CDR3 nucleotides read TGCGCCAGCAGCCAAGACGCTAGCGGGGCACAAGGGAGTGAGCAGTTCTTC. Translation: CASSQDASGAQGSEQFF.

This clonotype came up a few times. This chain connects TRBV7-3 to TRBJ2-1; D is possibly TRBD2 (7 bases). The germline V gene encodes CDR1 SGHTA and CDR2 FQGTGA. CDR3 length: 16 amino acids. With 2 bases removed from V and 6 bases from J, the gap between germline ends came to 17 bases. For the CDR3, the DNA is TGTGCCAGCAGCTTATCCCGGGGAGGGGGACCCAATGAGCAGTTCTTC. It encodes CASSLSRGGGPNEQFF.

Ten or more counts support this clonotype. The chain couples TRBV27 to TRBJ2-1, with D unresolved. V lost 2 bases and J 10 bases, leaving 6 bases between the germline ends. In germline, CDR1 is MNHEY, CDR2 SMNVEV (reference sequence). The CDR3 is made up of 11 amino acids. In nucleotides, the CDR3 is TGTGCCAGCAGTTTAGGATTAGAGCAGTTCTTC. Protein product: CASSLGLEQFF.

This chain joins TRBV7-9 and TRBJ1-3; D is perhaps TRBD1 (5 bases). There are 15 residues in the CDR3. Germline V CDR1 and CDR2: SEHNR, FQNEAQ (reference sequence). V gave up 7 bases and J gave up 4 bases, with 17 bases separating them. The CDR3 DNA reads TGTGCCAGCACCCAACGGGGCGTCCCCGGAAACACCATATATTTT. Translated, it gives CASTQRGVPGNTIYF.

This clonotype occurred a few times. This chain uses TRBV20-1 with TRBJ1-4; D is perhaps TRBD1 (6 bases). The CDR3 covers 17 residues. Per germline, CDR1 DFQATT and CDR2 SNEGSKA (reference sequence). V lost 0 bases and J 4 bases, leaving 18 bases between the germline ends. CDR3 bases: TGCAGTGCTAGAGATTTAGCCGAGGACAGCCATAATGAAAAACTGTTTTTT. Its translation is CSARDLAEDSHNEKLFF.

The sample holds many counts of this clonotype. The CDR3 is CASSLQPEAFF. CDR3 bases: TGTGCCAGCAGCTTACAACCTGAAGCTTTCTTT. The chain carries TRBV7-9 and TRBJ1-1; no clear D. There are 11 residues in the CDR3. In germline, CDR1 is SEHNR, CDR2 FQNEAQ (reference sequence). V lost 2 bases, J lost 6 bases, and 4 bases lay in between.

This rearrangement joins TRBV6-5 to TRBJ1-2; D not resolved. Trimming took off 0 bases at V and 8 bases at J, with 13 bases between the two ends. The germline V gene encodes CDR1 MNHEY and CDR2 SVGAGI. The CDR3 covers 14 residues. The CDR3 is CASSYSVKLKGYTF. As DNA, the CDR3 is TGTGCCAGCAGTTACTCAGTCAAATTAAAGGGCTACACCTTC.

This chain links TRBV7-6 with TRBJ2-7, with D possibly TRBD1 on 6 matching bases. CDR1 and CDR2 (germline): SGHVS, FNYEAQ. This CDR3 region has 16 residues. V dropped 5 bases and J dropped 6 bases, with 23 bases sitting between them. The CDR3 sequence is CASSSAGTQSLGEQYF. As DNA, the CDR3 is TGTGCCAGCAGCAGTGCCGGGACACAGTCCCTCGGCGAGCAGTACTTC.

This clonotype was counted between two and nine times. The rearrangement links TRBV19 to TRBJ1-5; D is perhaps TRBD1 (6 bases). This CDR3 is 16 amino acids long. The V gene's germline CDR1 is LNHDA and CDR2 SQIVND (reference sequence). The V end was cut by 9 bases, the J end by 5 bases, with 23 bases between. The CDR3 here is CASFLRGGRWDQPQHF. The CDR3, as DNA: TGTGCCAGCTTCCTGAGGGGGGGTAGGTGGGATCAGCCCCAGCATTTT.

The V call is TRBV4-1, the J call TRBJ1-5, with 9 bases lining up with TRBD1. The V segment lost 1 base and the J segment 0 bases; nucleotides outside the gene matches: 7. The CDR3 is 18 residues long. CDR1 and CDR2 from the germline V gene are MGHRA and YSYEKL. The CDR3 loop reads CASSQGQGGLYSNQPQHF. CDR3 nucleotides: TGCGCCAGCAGCCAAGGACAGGGGGGCCTGTATAGCAATCAGCCCCAGCATTTT.

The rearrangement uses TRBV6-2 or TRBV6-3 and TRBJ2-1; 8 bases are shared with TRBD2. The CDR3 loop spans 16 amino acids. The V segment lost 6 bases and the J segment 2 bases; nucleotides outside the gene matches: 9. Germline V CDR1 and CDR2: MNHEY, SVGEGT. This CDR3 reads CASRPGTRSTYNEQFF. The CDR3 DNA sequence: TGTGCCAGCAGACCCGGGACTAGGAGTACCTACAATGAGCAGTTCTTC.

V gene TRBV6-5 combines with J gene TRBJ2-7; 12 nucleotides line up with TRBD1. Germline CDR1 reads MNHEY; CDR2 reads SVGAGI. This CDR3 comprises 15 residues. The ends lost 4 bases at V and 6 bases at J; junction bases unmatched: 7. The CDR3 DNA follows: TGTGCCAGCAGTTTCTCCGGGACAGGGGGCTCCGAGCAGTACTTC. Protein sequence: CASSFSGTGGSEQYF.

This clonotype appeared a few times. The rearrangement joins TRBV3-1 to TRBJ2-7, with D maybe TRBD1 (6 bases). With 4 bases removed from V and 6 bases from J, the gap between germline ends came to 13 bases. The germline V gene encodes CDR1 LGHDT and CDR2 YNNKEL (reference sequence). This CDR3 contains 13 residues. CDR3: CASSPNTGSEQYV. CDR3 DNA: TGTGCCAGCAGCCCAAACACAGGGTCCGAGCAGTACGTC.

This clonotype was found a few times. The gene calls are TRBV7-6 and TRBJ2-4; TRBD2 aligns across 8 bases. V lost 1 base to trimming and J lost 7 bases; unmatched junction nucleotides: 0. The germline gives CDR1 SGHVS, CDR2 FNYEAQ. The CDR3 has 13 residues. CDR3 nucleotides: TGTGCCAGCAGCTTAGGGACTAGCAACATTCAGTACTTC. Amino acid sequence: CASSLGTSNIQYF.

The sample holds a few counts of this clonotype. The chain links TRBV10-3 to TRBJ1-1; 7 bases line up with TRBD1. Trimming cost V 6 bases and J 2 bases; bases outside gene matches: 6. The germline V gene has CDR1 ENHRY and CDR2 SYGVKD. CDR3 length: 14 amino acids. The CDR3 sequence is CAISLQGGNTEAFF. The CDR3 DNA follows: TGTGCCATCAGCTTGCAGGGGGGCAACACTGAAGCTTTCTTT.

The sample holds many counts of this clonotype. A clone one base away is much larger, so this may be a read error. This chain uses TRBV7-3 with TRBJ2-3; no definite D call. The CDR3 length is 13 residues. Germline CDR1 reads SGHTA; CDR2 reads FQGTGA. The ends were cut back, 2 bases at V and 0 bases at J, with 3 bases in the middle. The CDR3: CASSLQSTDTQYF. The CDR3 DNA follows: TGTGCCAGCAGCTTACAGAGCACAGATACGCAGTATTTT.

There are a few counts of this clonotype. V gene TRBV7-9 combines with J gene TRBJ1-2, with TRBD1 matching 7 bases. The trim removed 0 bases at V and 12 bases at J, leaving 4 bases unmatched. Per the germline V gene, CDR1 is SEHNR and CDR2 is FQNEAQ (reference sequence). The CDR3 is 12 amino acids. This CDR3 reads CASSLADRRDTF. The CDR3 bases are TGTGCCAGCAGCTTAGCGGACAGGAGGGACACCTTC.

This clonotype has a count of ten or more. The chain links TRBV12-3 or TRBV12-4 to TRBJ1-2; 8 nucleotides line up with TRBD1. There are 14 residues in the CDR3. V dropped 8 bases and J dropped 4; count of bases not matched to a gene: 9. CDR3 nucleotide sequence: TGTGCCAGCCTACCCACAGGGGGTACCTATGGCTACACCTTC. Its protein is CASLPTGGTYGYTF.

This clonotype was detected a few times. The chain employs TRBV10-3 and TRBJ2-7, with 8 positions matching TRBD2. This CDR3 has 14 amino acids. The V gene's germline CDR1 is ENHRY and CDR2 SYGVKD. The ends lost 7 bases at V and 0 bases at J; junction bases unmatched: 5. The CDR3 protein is CAIKASGSSYEQYF. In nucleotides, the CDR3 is TGTGCCATCAAGGCTAGCGGGTCCTCCTACGAGCAGTACTTC.

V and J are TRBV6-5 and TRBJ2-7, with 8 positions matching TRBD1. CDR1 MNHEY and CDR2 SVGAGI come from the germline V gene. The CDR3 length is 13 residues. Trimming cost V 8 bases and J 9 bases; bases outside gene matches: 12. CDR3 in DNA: TGTGCCAGCTCAGGGGGCCTGGGACTCGGGCAGTACTTC. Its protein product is CASSGGLGLGQYF.

The CDR3, as DNA: TGTGCCAGCTTCCTAGCGGGGGACTACAATGAGCAGTTCTTC. It codes for CASFLAGDYNEQFF. The chain couples TRBV5-4 to TRBJ2-1, with TRBD2 identical over 10 bases. CDR1 and CDR2 (germline): SGHNT, YYREEE (reference sequence). J was trimmed by 3 bases and V by 7 bases; bases with no gene match: 4. The CDR3 covers 14 residues.